This TCR beta chain was sequenced for a study of blood T cell repertoires in COVID-19. Study summary: There were acute and convalescent COVID-19 samples, and they came from the United States, Italy and Spain. T cells, B-cell-depleted T cells, or PBMCs provided the cDNA or gDNA that served as material.

How the authors handled the data: Nucleated cell number was recorded as an estimate derived from reference gene primer amplification. Sequenced by immunoSEQ multiplex PCR; TCRdb stores in-frame clones only, minus some. V and J calls and clone size come straight from that table; D and trimming were deduced from the DNA. This table has approximately 240,000 clones, 65% to 80% appearing once. This clone was seen a few times. Germline values: CDR1 SGHRS, CDR2 YFSETQ. V was cut by 5 bases and J by 4 bases, with 13 bases left in between. The CDR3 spans 14 residues. The specimen was peripheral blood. The sequence came from a woman between 35 and 50 years old with active or convalescent COVID-19. This chain links TRBV5-1 with TRBJ1-5; D might be TRBD1 (6 bases). As DNA, the CDR3 is TGCGCCAGCAGTCCAGGGGTCACAAATCAGCCCCAGCATTTT. Protein: CASSPGVTNQPQHF.